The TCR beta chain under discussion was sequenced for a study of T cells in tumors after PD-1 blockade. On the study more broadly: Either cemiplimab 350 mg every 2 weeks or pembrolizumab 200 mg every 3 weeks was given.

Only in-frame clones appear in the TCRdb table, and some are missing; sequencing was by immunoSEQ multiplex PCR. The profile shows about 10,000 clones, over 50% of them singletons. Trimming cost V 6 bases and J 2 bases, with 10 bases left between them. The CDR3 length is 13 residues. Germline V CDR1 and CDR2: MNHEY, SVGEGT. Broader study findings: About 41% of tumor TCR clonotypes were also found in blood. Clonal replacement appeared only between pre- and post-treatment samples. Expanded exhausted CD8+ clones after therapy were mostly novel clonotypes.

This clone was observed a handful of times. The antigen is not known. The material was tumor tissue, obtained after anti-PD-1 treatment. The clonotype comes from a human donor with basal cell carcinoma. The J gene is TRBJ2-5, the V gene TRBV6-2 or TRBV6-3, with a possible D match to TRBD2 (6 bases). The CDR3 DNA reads TGTGCCAGCAGCCGAAGCGGGCAAGAGACCCAGTACTTC. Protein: CASSRSGQETQYF.